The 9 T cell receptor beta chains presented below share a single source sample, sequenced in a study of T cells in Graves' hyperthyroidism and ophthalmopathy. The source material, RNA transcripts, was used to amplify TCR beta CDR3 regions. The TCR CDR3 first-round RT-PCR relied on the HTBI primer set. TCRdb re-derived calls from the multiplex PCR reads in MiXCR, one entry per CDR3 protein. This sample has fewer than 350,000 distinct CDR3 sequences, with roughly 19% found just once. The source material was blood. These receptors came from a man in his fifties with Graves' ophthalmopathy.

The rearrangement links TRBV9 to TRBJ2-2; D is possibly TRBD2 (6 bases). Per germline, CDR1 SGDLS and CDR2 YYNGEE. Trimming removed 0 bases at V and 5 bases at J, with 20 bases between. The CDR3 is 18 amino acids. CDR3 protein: CASSVAQRVAHWTGELFF. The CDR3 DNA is TGTGCCAGCAGCGTAGCGCAGCGGGTGGCCCATTGGACCGGGGAGCTGTTTTTT.

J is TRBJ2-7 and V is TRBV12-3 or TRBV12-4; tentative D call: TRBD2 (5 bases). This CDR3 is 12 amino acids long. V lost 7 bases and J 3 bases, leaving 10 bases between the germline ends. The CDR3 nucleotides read TGTGCCAGCAAGTCGGGGAACTACGAGCAGTACTTC. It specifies CASKSGNYEQYF.

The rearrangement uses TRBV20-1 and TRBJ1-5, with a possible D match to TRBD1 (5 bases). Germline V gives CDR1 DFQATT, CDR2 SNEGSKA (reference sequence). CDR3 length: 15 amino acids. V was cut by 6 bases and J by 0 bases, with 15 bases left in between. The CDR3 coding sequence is TGCAGTGCCCGGGACGTACCCTATAGCAATCAGCCCCAGCATTTT. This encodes CSARDVPYSNQPQHF.

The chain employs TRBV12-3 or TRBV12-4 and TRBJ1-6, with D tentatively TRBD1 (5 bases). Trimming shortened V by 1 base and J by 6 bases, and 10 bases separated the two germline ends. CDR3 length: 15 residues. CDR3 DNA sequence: TGTGCCAGCAGTTTAGTTCAGGGACCTAATTCACCCCTCCACTTT. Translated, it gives CASSLVQGPNSPLHF.

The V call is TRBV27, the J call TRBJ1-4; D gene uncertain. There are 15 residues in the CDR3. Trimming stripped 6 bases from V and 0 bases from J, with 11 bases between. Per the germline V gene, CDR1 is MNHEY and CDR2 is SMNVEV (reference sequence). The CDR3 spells CASRNRGPTNEKLFF. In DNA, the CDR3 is TGTGCCAGCAGAAATAGAGGCCCAACTAATGAAAAACTGTTTTTT.

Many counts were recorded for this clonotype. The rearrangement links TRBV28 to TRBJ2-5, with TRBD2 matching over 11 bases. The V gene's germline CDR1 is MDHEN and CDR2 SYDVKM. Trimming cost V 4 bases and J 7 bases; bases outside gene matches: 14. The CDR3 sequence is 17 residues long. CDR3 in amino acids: CASSSKPGLAAWGTQYF. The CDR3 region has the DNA TGTGCCAGCAGTTCCAAACCGGGACTAGCGGCGTGGGGGACCCAGTACTTC.

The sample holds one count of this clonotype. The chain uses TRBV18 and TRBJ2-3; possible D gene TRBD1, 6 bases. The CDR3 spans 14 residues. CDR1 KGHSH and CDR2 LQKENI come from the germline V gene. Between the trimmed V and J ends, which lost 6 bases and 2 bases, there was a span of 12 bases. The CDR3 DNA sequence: TGTGCCAGCTCGGACAGAGATTTCACAGATACGCAGTATTTT. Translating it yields CASSDRDFTDTQYF.

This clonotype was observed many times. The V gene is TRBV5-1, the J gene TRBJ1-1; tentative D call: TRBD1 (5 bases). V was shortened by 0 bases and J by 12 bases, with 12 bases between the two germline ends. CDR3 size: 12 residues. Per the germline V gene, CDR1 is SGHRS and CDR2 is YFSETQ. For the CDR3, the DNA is TGCGCCAGCAGCTTGGGGCAGGGTCGATCTTTCTTT. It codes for CASSLGQGRSFF.

CDR3 loop: CASSPLGDRGRAVANEQFF. The CDR3 DNA reads TGTGCCAGCAGTCCCCTAGGGGACAGGGGGCGGGCGGTGGCCAATGAGCAGTTCTTC. V usage is TRBV12-3 or TRBV12-4 and J usage is TRBJ2-1, with 12 bases lining up with TRBD1. The V gene end was trimmed by 5 bases and the J gene end by 6 bases; junction bases not matched to a gene: 17. This CDR3 contains 19 residues.